This T cell receptor beta chain was identified in a study of Ad26.COV2.S vaccination and SARS-CoV-2 variants. In germline, CDR1 is SQVTM, CDR2 ANQGSEA. The CDR3 sequence is 15 residues long. Trimming stripped 1 base from V and 4 bases from J, with 14 bases between. The method was immunoSEQ multiplex PCR; TCRdb's version includes in-frame clones alone and lacks a portion of them. The sample includes some 500,000 clones, nearly 90% seen only once; the top ten take about 2.5%. Note on this clone: Its antigen is not identified.

Notes on the study in general: Substantial breadth in spike-specific CD8+ and CD4+ T cell responses was reportedly seen after vaccination.

Treatment in this sample: about 20 received Ad26.COV2.S at low or high dose, single or two shots; about 5 received placebo; per-sample allocation not given. Repertoires come from day 63 after the first vaccine or placebo injection. Recruitment in Boston yielded a donor of adult age, 18-55 years. An Ad26 vector expressing Wuhan-strain SARS-CoV-2 spike served as the vaccine. The chain has TRBV29-1 and TRBJ2-1; weak D call: TRBD2 (5 bases). This specimen consisted of peripheral blood, obtained in a trial of Ad26.COV2.S vaccine versus placebo. The source is a person aged 18-60 years who received the Ad26.COV2.S COVID-19 vaccine or a placebo. CDR3 sequence reads: CSVEGGRQKYNEQFF. The DNA of the CDR3 is TGCAGCGTTGAAGGAGGGAGACAAAAGTACAATGAGCAGTTCTTC.